A single sample is the source of the 19 T cell receptor beta chains below, sequenced in a study of T cell responses to AZD1222 COVID-19 vaccine. The data were produced by immunoSEQ multiplex PCR, yet TCRdb's version contains in-frame clones alone and is incomplete. The top ten hold roughly 5% of the sample, which has some 170,000 clones, approximately 94% seen once. The material sequenced was peripheral blood, taken 28 days after the second AZD1222 dose. The receptor set was obtained from an adult who received the AZD1222 COVID-19 vaccine.

The chain couples TRBV11-3 to TRBJ2-1; 7 bases fit TRBD2. The germline V gene encodes CDR1 SGHNT and CDR2 YENEEA. V shed 3 bases, J shed 4 bases, and the junction held 6 bases outside the gene matches. This CDR3 region has 15 residues. CDR3: CASSFDGRTYNEQFF. The DNA of the CDR3 is TGTGCCAGCAGCTTCGACGGGAGGACTTACAATGAGCAGTTCTTC. Full variable domain (rest looked up from reference TRBV11-3 and TRBJ2-1): EAGVVQSPRYKIIEKKQPVAFWCNPISGHNTLYWYLQNLGQGPELLIRYENEEAVDDSQLPKDRFSAERLKGVDSTLKIQPAELGDSAVYLCASSFDGRTYNEQFFGPGTRLTVL.

The sample holds one count of this clone. The genes are TRBV24-1 and TRBJ2-3; perhaps TRBD1 as D (6 bases). Germline CDR1 and CDR2: KGHDR and SFDVKD. The CDR3 consists of 11 residues. V lost 9 bases, J lost 6 bases, and 9 bases lay in between. The CDR3 DNA is TGTGCCACCGCGCAGGGGGATACGCAGTATTTT. It yields the protein CATAQGDTQYF.

The chain is built from TRBV7-2 and TRBJ2-5; D gene unclear. The germline V gene encodes CDR1 SGHTA and CDR2 FQGNSA. The CDR3 is 12 amino acids. The germline V and J ends were trimmed by 4 bases and 7 bases, with 10 bases remaining between them. CDR3 protein: CASSSSTGTQYF. The CDR3 DNA sequence: TGTGCCAGCAGCTCCTCGACGGGGACCCAGTACTTC.

The chain has TRBV2 and TRBJ2-7; a weak D match, TRBD1 (6 bases). CDR1 is SNHLY, CDR2 FYNNEI, per germline. Trimming removed 8 bases at V and 3 bases at J, with 11 bases between. CDR3 size: 12 residues. Here the CDR3 reads CASYTGYYEQYF. DNA of the CDR3: TGTGCCAGCTATACAGGGTACTACGAGCAGTACTTC.

The sample holds a few counts of this clone. The chain joins TRBV7-2 to TRBJ1-2; D call uncertain. CDR1 is SGHTA, CDR2 FQGNSA, per germline. CDR3 length: 15 residues. Trimming removed 3 bases from V and 4 bases from J, with 15 bases in between. CDR3: CASSLTTLQSYGYTF. In DNA, the CDR3 is TGTGCCAGCAGCTTGACGACTCTCCAGAGCTATGGCTACACCTTC.

The CDR3 coding sequence is TGTGCCAGCAGTTCCCGACCGAATCGGGAAACTGAAGCTTTCTTT. Encoded protein: CASSSRPNRETEAFF. V usage is TRBV27 and J usage is TRBJ1-1; D is undetermined. CDR1 is MNHEY, CDR2 SMNVEV, per germline (reference sequence). The CDR3 consists of 15 residues. V lost 4 bases and J 5 bases, leaving 17 bases between the germline ends.

This chain links TRBV27 with TRBJ2-1, with 8 bases matching TRBD2. The CDR3 totals 21 residues. Trimming removed 2 bases from V and 0 bases from J; junction bases left unmatched: 18. Germline CDR1 is MNHEY and CDR2 is SMNVEV (reference sequence). The CDR3 coding sequence is TGTGCCAGCAGTTTACATTTAGGAAGTCGGGTCGGGAGGGCCTCCTACAATGAGCAGTTCTTC. Protein sequence: CASSLHLGSRVGRASYNEQFF.

The chain couples TRBV3-1 (or the pseudogene TRBV3-2) to TRBJ1-5; D ambiguous. The CDR3 consists of 14 residues. Trimming shortened V by 0 bases and J by 7 bases, and 10 bases separated the two germline ends. Germline V gene sequence: CDR1 LGHDT, CDR2 YNNKEL (reference sequence). The DNA for the CDR3 is TGTGCCAGCAGCCAAGATCTTAACCTCCAGCCCCAGCATTTT. Translating gives CASSQDLNLQPQHF.

The chain combines TRBV29-1 with TRBJ1-4; TRBD1 matches 7 bases. In germline, CDR1 is SQVTM, CDR2 ANQGSEA. The CDR3 loop spans 11 amino acids. CDR3: CSQGVGEKLFF. CDR3 sequence (DNA): TGCAGTCAGGGGGTGGGTGAAAAACTGTTTTTT.

This chain joins TRBV9 and TRBJ2-7; 7 nucleotides match TRBD1. The junction had 5 bases not matched to a gene; V was cut back by 3 bases and J by 2 bases. The CDR3 totals 14 residues. Germline CDR1 reads SGDLS; CDR2 reads YYNGEE. The CDR3 loop is CASSASDRAYEQYF. CDR3 coding DNA: TGTGCCAGCAGCGCCAGCGACAGGGCCTACGAGCAGTACTTC.

This clone was recorded a few times. The J gene is TRBJ1-2, the V gene TRBV20-1; no firm D call. The CDR3 is made up of 11 amino acids. V dropped 6 bases and J dropped 8 bases, with 13 bases sitting between them. The V gene's germline CDR1 is DFQATT and CDR2 SNEGSKA (reference sequence). The CDR3 here is CSAPPLHGYTF. The CDR3 DNA sequence: TGCAGTGCCCCGCCCCTCCACGGCTACACCTTC.

The rearrangement joins TRBV28 to TRBJ2-7; possible D gene TRBD1, 6 bases. This CDR3 comprises 14 residues. V was shortened by 6 bases and J by 3 bases, with 15 bases between the two germline ends. CDR1 MDHEN and CDR2 SYDVKM come from the germline V gene. CDR3 amino acids: CASRSGTLLYEQYF. Here the CDR3 DNA reads TGTGCCAGCAGATCCGGGACATTACTCTACGAGCAGTACTTC.

The genes are TRBV6-2 or TRBV6-3 and TRBJ2-5; 8 bases align to TRBD1. This CDR3 comprises 15 residues. V was pared by 0 bases and J by 9 bases, with 9 bases of the junction left unmatched. Germline V CDR1 and CDR2: MNHEY, SVGEGT. The CDR3, as DNA: TGTGCCAGCAGTTACTCCAGGGCAGGGGGCGCGGCCCAGTACTTC. Amino acid sequence: CASSYSRAGGAAQYF.

The V call is TRBV6-5, the J call TRBJ1-2, with 7 bases matching TRBD1. From germline, CDR1 is MNHEY and CDR2 SVGAGI. The CDR3 contains 12 residues. V lost 10 bases and J lost 8; bases outside the gene matches: 10. The CDR3 bases are TGTGCCAACCCCCCAGGGGGTAGAGGCTACACCTTC. It encodes CANPPGGRGYTF.

The V gene is TRBV2, the J gene TRBJ2-2; 9 nucleotides agree with TRBD2. Trimming took 5 bases from V and 3 from J; bases not matched to a gene: 10. Germline CDR1 SNHLY, CDR2 FYNNEI. The CDR3 runs 17 residues. The CDR3 loop is CASSSVAGGVDTGELFF. The CDR3 DNA sequence: TGTGCCAGCAGTTCGGTGGCGGGAGGGGTCGACACCGGGGAGCTGTTTTTT. Together with reference TRBV2 and TRBJ2-2, the CDR3 gives the full variable domain: EPEVTQTPSHQVTQMGQEVILRCVPISNHLYFYWYRQILGQKVEFLVSFYNNEISEKSEIFDDQFSVERPDGSNFTLKIRSTKLEDSAMYFCASSSVAGGVDTGELFFGEGSRLTVL.

The chain uses TRBV28 and TRBJ1-4; 8 bases match TRBD1. The trim removed 5 bases at V and 8 bases at J, leaving 10 bases unmatched. Germline CDR1 and CDR2: MDHEN and SYDVKM. This CDR3 comprises 15 residues. The CDR3 loop is CASSEDRVLGEKLFF. The CDR3 DNA reads TGTGCCAGCAGTGAGGACAGGGTGCTTGGGGAAAAACTGTTTTTT.

This chain joins TRBV3-1 (or the pseudogene TRBV3-2) and TRBJ1-1; TRBD1 matches 7 bases. After removal of 7 bases from V and 6 bases from J, the junction contained 11 bases not matched to a gene. Looked up from germline, CDR1 is LGHDT and CDR2 is YNNKEL (reference sequence). The CDR3 sequence is 14 residues long. The CDR3, as DNA: TGTGCCAGCACACTCACGGGACAGATCCCTGAAGCTTTCTTT. Translating it yields CASTLTGQIPEAFF.

V is TRBV7-2 and J is TRBJ2-7, with 7 bases identical to TRBD1. Trimming cost V 1 base and J 2 bases; bases outside gene matches: 2. CDR1 is SGHTA, CDR2 FQGNSA, per germline. This CDR3 spans 14 amino acids. CDR3 coding DNA: TGTGCCAGCAGCTTAGACGGACAGGCCTACGAGCAGTACTTC. Translated, it gives CASSLDGQAYEQYF.

The chain employs TRBV28 and TRBJ2-1; TRBD2 matches 7 bases. The length of the CDR3 is 10 residues. Germline V CDR1 and CDR2: MDHEN, SYDVKM. With 6 bases clipped from V and 10 bases from J, the junction kept 0 bases outside the gene matches. The CDR3 region is CASRGGEQFF. Here the CDR3 DNA reads TGTGCCAGCAGGGGGGGGGAGCAGTTCTTC.